This entry lists 28 T cell receptor beta chains sequenced from one sample in a study of PD-1 blockade in classical Hodgkin lymphoma. Sample time point: newly diagnosed, previously untreated cHL patient sample. Thawed PBMCs were the source of CD4+ T cells, purified by magnetic negative selection. Method: immunoSEQ multiplex PCR; TCRdb's copy keeps in-frame clones and lacks some. The sample includes about 32,000 clones, less than 90% seen only once; the top ten take 1.2%. Sequenced: CD4+ T cells from blood. The receptors were sampled from a human donor with classical Hodgkin lymphoma.

The chain combines TRBV5-1 with TRBJ2-6; TRBD1 aligns across 9 bases. V gave up 4 bases and J gave up 7 bases; unmatched junction bases: 6. CDR3 length: 15 amino acids. The germline V gene has CDR1 SGHRS and CDR2 YFSETQ. The CDR3 protein is CASSVTGGEANVLTF. The CDR3 nucleotides read TGCGCCAGCAGCGTCACAGGGGGCGAAGCCAACGTCCTGACTTTC.

The chain joins TRBV14 to TRBJ2-3; 7 bases agree with TRBD1. The germline CDR1 and CDR2 sequences are SGHDN and FVKESK. Losses at the gene ends were 3 bases for V and 5 bases for J; bases not matched to a gene: 8. CDR3 length: 15 residues. The CDR3 DNA sequence: TGTGCCAGCAGCCACACAGGGGACCCGATAGATACGCAGTATTTT. As protein: CASSHTGDPIDTQYF. Full variable domain (missing parts from reference TRBV14 and TRBJ2-3): EAGVTQFPSHSVIEKGQTVTLRCDPISGHDNLYWYRRVMGKEIKFLLHFVKESKQDESGMPNNRFLAERTGGTYSTLKVQPAELEDSGVYFCASSHTGDPIDTQYFGPGTRLTVL.

The J gene is TRBJ1-1, the V gene TRBV30; D remains unclear. CDR1 GTSNPN and CDR2 SVGIG come from the germline V gene (reference sequence). The CDR3 runs to 12 residues. Trimming took 3 bases from V and 0 from J, leaving 5 bases between them. The CDR3 region is CAWRRLNTEAFF. The CDR3 region has the DNA TGTGCCTGGAGGCGGTTGAACACTGAAGCTTTCTTT.

The rearrangement joins TRBV18 to TRBJ2-2, with 7 bases lining up with TRBD2. The CDR3 consists of 17 residues. Trimming removed 4 bases from V and 2 bases from J; junction bases left unmatched: 10. Germline loops: CDR1 KGHSH, CDR2 LQKENI. CDR3 loop: CASSRLAVKSNTGELFF. In nucleotides, the CDR3 is TGTGCCAGCTCACGTCTAGCGGTCAAATCAAACACCGGGGAGCTGTTTTTT.

The chain employs TRBV7-3 and TRBJ2-1; D may be TRBD1 or TRBD2 (5 bases each). CDR1 and CDR2 from the germline V gene are SGHTA and FQGTGA. V lost 4 bases to trimming and J lost 5 bases, with 15 bases between them. This CDR3 has 15 residues. The CDR3 sequence is CASSSTQGRDNEQFF. The CDR3 nucleotides are TGTGCCAGCAGCTCTACCCAGGGACGGGACAATGAGCAGTTCTTC.

The chain employs TRBV5-1 and TRBJ1-1, with 10 bases identical to TRBD1. Germline V gives CDR1 SGHRS, CDR2 YFSETQ. The V segment lost 4 bases and the J segment 1 base; nucleotides outside the gene matches: 4. The CDR3 is made up of 15 amino acids. The DNA for the CDR3 is TGCGCCAGCAGCGGGGGACAGGGGTCGAACACTGAAGCTTTCTTT. It translates to CASSGGQGSNTEAFF.

This chain connects TRBV9 to TRBJ1-1, with D possibly being TRBD1 (5 bases). The germline CDR1 and CDR2 sequences are SGDLS and YYNGEE. Trimming removed 0 bases from V and 0 bases from J, with 9 bases in between. The length of the CDR3 is 15 residues. The CDR3 here is CASSVDPGMNTEAFF. DNA of the CDR3: TGTGCCAGCAGCGTAGACCCAGGGATGAACACTGAAGCTTTCTTT.

The chain couples TRBV2 to TRBJ2-3; 7 bases are a match to TRBD2. CDR1 and CDR2 (germline): SNHLY, FYNNEI. This CDR3 comprises 14 residues. V trimming: 4 bases; J trimming: 3 bases; junction bases outside the gene matches: 4. CDR3 coding DNA: TGTGCCAGCAGTGTGGGGGGGGTGACAGATACGCAGTATTTT. Encoded protein: CASSVGGVTDTQYF.

The chain employs TRBV6-1 and TRBJ2-2; TRBD1 matches 9 bases. The CDR3 covers 14 residues. Germline CDR1 and CDR2: MNHNS and SASEGT. Germline trimming cut 4 bases from V and 6 bases from J; bases unmatched to any gene: 3. The CDR3 is CASSGGTGSGELFF. For the CDR3, the DNA is TGTGCCAGCAGTGGCGGGACAGGGTCCGGGGAGCTGTTTTTT.

The chain couples TRBV30 to TRBJ2-3; possible D gene TRBD1, 7 bases. V was cut by 2 bases and J by 0 bases, with 12 bases left in between. Germline V gene lookup returns CDR1 GTSNPN and CDR2 SVGIG (reference sequence). This CDR3 has 15 amino acids. Here the CDR3 reads CAWSQQGTSTDTQYF. The CDR3 DNA is TGTGCCTGGAGTCAACAGGGGACTAGCACAGATACGCAGTATTTT.

The V call is TRBV6-6, the J call TRBJ2-5; a weak D match, TRBD1 (6 bases). Trimming shortened V by 5 bases and J by 5 bases, and 12 bases separated the two germline ends. Germline loops: CDR1 MNHNY, CDR2 SVGAGI (reference sequence). The CDR3 length is 13 residues. The chain's CDR3 is CASSLQGSETQYF. For the CDR3, the DNA is TGTGCCAGCAGTCTACAGGGCAGCGAGACCCAGTACTTC.

This clone occurred once. The chain combines TRBV18 with TRBJ2-6, with 8 bases aligning to TRBD1. The J segment lost 2 bases and the V segment lost 0 bases, leaving 3 bases of the junction unmatched. Germline CDR1 reads KGHSH; CDR2 reads LQKENI. This CDR3 contains 17 residues. The CDR3 nucleotides read TGTGCCAGCTCACCACCGTCCAGGGGGCCTGGGGCCAACGTCCTGACTTTC. Protein: CASSPPSRGPGANVLTF. The entire variable domain, with the rest obtained from reference TRBV18 and TRBJ2-6, is as follows: NAGVMQNPRHLVRRRGQEARLRCSPMKGHSHVYWYRQLPEEGLKFMVYLQKENIIDESGMPKERFSAEFPKEGPSILRIQQVVRGDSAAYFCASSPPSRGPGANVLTFGAGSRLTVL.

V is TRBV7-9 and J is TRBJ1-6; D not resolved. In germline, CDR1 is SEHNR, CDR2 FQNEAQ (reference sequence). Trimming cost V 5 bases and J 7 bases, with 6 bases left between them. The CDR3 is 12 amino acids. The CDR3 DNA follows: TGTGCCAGCAGCCCCCCCAATTCACCCCTCCACTTT. Translation gives CASSPPNSPLHF.

This rearrangement joins TRBV11-2 to TRBJ2-5; unclear D gene. Germline V gene lookup returns CDR1 SGHAT and CDR2 FQNNGV. V was shortened by 5 bases and J by 1 base, with 11 bases between the two germline ends. This CDR3 is 14 amino acids long. The CDR3 coding sequence is TGTGCCAGCAGCCCTTATGGGCGCCAAGAGACCCAGTACTTC. Protein sequence: CASSPYGRQETQYF. Drawing the rest from reference TRBV11-2 and TRBJ2-5, the complete variable domain is EAGVAQSPRYKIIEKRQSVAFWCNPISGHATLYWYQQILGQGPKLLIQFQNNGVVDDSQLPKDRFSAERLKGVDSTLKIQPAKLEDSAVYLCASSPYGRQETQYFGPGTRLLVL.

In its sample, this clone was seen once. The rearrangement uses TRBV12-5 and TRBJ2-5; 14 positions match TRBD2. V was pared by 5 bases and J by 4 bases, with 6 bases of the junction left unmatched. The length of the CDR3 is 16 residues. CDR1 is LGHNT and CDR2 is FRNRAP in the germline V gene. CDR3 region: CASGPGTSGSGETQYF. The CDR3 nucleotides are TGTGCTAGTGGTCCCGGGACTAGCGGGAGCGGAGAGACCCAGTACTTC.

The chain combines TRBV15 with TRBJ1-1; 10 positions agree with TRBD1. CDR1 is LNHNV, CDR2 YYDKDF, per germline (reference sequence). V was pared by 2 bases and J by 7 bases, with 7 bases of the junction left unmatched. This CDR3 is 15 amino acids long. CDR3 bases: TGTGCCACCAGCAGACCCACCGGACAGGGGGGTGAAGCTTTCTTT. It specifies CATSRPTGQGGEAFF.

The chain links TRBV7-3 to TRBJ2-2; 9 bases align to TRBD2. Germline CDR1 reads SGHTA; CDR2 reads FQGTGA. V trimming: 6 bases; J trimming: 4 bases; junction bases outside the gene matches: 6. The CDR3 is made up of 15 amino acids. The CDR3 DNA reads TGTGCCAGCAGGTTGGGACTAGCAGGCACCGGGGAGCTGTTTTTT. Protein: CASRLGLAGTGELFF.

V usage is TRBV28 and J usage is TRBJ2-1, with 11 bases fitting TRBD2. CDR1 is MDHEN, CDR2 SYDVKM, per germline. There are 13 residues in the CDR3. V was clipped by 5 bases and J by 8 bases; unmatched bases: 2. In DNA, the CDR3 is TGTGCCAGCAGTCTAGCGGGAGGCGATGAGCAGTTCTTC. Translated, it gives CASSLAGGDEQFF.

The CDR3 region is CASTGGAQIYNYGYTF. CDR3 in DNA: TGTGCCAGCACTGGTGGGGCGCAGATCTATAACTATGGCTACACCTTC. The chain joins TRBV5-4 to TRBJ1-2; D might be TRBD1 (5 bases). Germline V lookup: CDR1 SGHNT, CDR2 YYREEE (reference sequence). The ends were cut back, 6 bases at V and 1 base at J, with 19 bases in the middle. This CDR3 has 16 residues.

This clone was seen once. The chain employs TRBV9 and TRBJ2-3, with D hard to call. The CDR3 has 12 residues. From germline, CDR1 is SGDLS and CDR2 YYNGEE. Trimming left V 0 bases short and J 11 bases short, with 10 bases between. The CDR3 DNA is TGTGCCAGCAGCGTAGTATCCGGCCGGCAGTATTTT. Translation gives CASSVVSGRQYF.

CDR3 DNA sequence: TGTGCCAGCAGCTTTAGCGGGAGGGCCGGGGAGACCCAGTACTTC. Its translation is CASSFSGRAGETQYF. The chain recombines TRBV7-2 with TRBJ2-5; 11 bases match TRBD2. The germline V gene has CDR1 SGHTA and CDR2 FQGNSA. The CDR3 runs 15 residues. Trimming removed 3 bases from V and 5 bases from J; junction bases left unmatched: 5.

This clone came up a few times. The chain is built from TRBV18 and TRBJ1-2, with unresolved D. Trimming stripped 2 bases from V and 6 bases from J, with 13 bases between. Germline V gene sequence: CDR1 KGHSH, CDR2 LQKENI. The CDR3 contains 14 residues. CDR3 amino acids: CASSPAAGVNGYTF. The CDR3 DNA is TGTGCCAGCTCACCAGCGGCCGGGGTGAATGGCTACACCTTC.

The genes are TRBV7-9 and TRBJ2-1; no reliable D call. The V end was cut by 1 base, the J end by 8 bases, with 15 bases between. This CDR3 has 15 amino acids. CDR1 is SEHNR, CDR2 FQNEAQ, per germline (reference sequence). Written as DNA, the CDR3 is TGTGCCAGCAGCTTAGGCGTCTTCTCGGTGGATGAGCAGTTCTTC. This encodes CASSLGVFSVDEQFF.

The gene calls are TRBV5-1 and TRBJ1-1, with a weak D call TRBD1 (6 bases). Trimming left V 1 base short and J 1 base short, with 14 bases between. CDR1 SGHRS and CDR2 YFSETQ come from the germline V gene. The CDR3 runs to 16 residues. CDR3 loop: CASSLSFQGRNTEAFF. The CDR3, as DNA: TGCGCCAGCAGCTTGAGTTTCCAGGGGCGGAACACTGAAGCTTTCTTT.

This chain connects TRBV5-4 to TRBJ2-4; no reliable D call. The germline CDR1 and CDR2 sequences are SGHNT and YYREEE (reference sequence). The ends were cut back, 5 bases at V and 0 bases at J, with 15 bases in the middle. The CDR3 length is 16 residues. The DNA for the CDR3 is TGTGCCAGCAGTCTGGGTGGTGGGGTAGCCAAAAACATTCAGTACTTC. Translating gives CASSLGGGVAKNIQYF.

The rearrangement uses TRBV7-3 and TRBJ1-3; the D is unclear. The CDR3 is 15 amino acids. V was cut by 2 bases and J by 0 bases, with 8 bases left in between. Germline-derived CDR1 and CDR2 are SGHTA and FQGTGA. CDR3 residues: CASSLWADSGNTIYF. The CDR3 DNA is TGTGCCAGCAGCTTATGGGCCGACTCTGGAAACACCATATATTTT.

This clone was seen just once. The CDR3 protein is CASSPPTAGVLQYF. CDR3 nucleotides: TGTGCCAGCTCACCCCCGACGGCCGGAGTCCTTCAGTACTTC. The rearrangement links TRBV18 to TRBJ2-4; D gene ambiguous. Germline CDR1 reads KGHSH; CDR2 reads LQKENI. Trimming pared 3 bases from V and 11 bases from J, leaving 17 bases between. This CDR3 has 14 amino acids.

V and J are TRBV11-2 and TRBJ2-2; 9 nucleotides agree with TRBD2. The CDR3 consists of 14 residues. Trimming cost V 6 bases and J 5 bases; bases outside gene matches: 4. Looked up from germline, CDR1 is SGHAT and CDR2 is FQNNGV. CDR3 sequence: CASRVSGSTGELFF. The CDR3 DNA reads as TGTGCCAGCAGAGTTAGCGGGAGTACCGGGGAGCTGTTTTTT.